This TCR beta chain was identified in a study of Ad26.COV2.S vaccination and SARS-CoV-2 variants. Specified treatment: some 20 received Ad26.COV2.S at low or high dose, single or two shots; about 5 received placebo; per-sample allocation not given. The study sampled participants on day 63 after the first vaccine or placebo injection. Produced via immunoSEQ multiplex PCR; TCRdb's table is partial and in-frame only. In the table there are 300,000 to 400,000 clones, about 88% of which are singletons. Sequencing used peripheral blood, obtained in a trial of Ad26.COV2.S vaccine versus placebo. The sequence was obtained from a person between 18 and 59 years old who received the Ad26.COV2.S COVID-19 vaccine or a placebo.

The CDR3 sequence is CASSVGQGVSYEQYF. The CDR3 nucleotides read TGTGCCAGTAGTGTCGGGCAGGGGGTTTCCTACGAGCAGTACTTC. The V gene is TRBV19, the J gene TRBJ2-7, with 7 bases that match TRBD1. The germline CDR1 and CDR2 sequences are LNHDA and SQIVND (reference sequence). V lost 5 bases and J lost 1; bases outside the gene matches: 8. The CDR3 contains 15 residues.